The rows below give T cell receptor beta chains drawn from one sample of a study of blood T cell repertoires in COVID-19. Repertoires were generated with immunoSEQ multiplex PCR, while TCRdb's copy carries only in-frame clones and drops some. The table shows 70,000 to 100,000 clones, with 65% to 85% occurring only once. Specimen: peripheral blood. All receptors come from a woman aged 80 or older with acute or convalescent COVID-19. Each CDR3 is given with its conserved first and last residue. The order of the fields is J gene, V gene, D gene, clone size, CDR3 protein, CDR3 DNA. A D gene is named only where the DNA matches it firmly. Where a row states a size, it is once, few, many or the class of an expanded clone; other rows omit it.

j_call: TRBJ2-2
v_call: TRBV5-1
d_call: -
clone_size: -
cdr3_aa: CASSLSLASDGELFF
cdr3_nt: TGCGCCAGCAGCTTGTCGCTAGCGTCCGACGGGGAGCTGTTTTTT

j_call: TRBJ1-1
v_call: TRBV28
d_call: -
clone_size: -
cdr3_aa: CASSLSGLNTEAFF
cdr3_nt: TGTGCCAGCAGTTTATCGGGATTGAACACTGAAGCTTTCTTT

j_call: TRBJ2-7
v_call: TRBV6-5
d_call: TRBD1
clone_size: -
cdr3_aa: CASSYSDRGPTYEQYF
cdr3_nt: TGTGCCAGCAGTTACTCCGACAGGGGGCCCACCTACGAGCAGTACTTC

j_call: TRBJ1-1
v_call: TRBV6-1
d_call: TRBD1
clone_size: -
cdr3_aa: CASSEGGTGGTEAFF
cdr3_nt: TGTGCCAGCAGTGAAGGGGGGACAGGAGGCACTGAAGCTTTCTTT

j_call: TRBJ2-3
v_call: TRBV28
d_call: TRBD2
clone_size: many
cdr3_aa: CASTGAGGPSGDTQYF
cdr3_nt: TGTGCCAGCACCGGAGCGGGGGGGCCCTCCGGAGATACGCAGTATTTT

j_call: TRBJ2-7
v_call: TRBV2
d_call: -
clone_size: few
cdr3_aa: CASTRQVRHEQYF
cdr3_nt: TGTGCCAGCACGAGACAAGTTAGGCACGAGCAGTACTTC

j_call: TRBJ1-1
v_call: TRBV6-5
d_call: -
clone_size: -
cdr3_aa: CATLNRAPITEAFF
cdr3_nt: TGTGCCACCCTTAACAGGGCTCCGATCACGGAAGCTTTCTTT

j_call: TRBJ1-1
v_call: TRBV12-3/TRBV12-4
d_call: -
clone_size: -
cdr3_aa: CASRATGNTEAFF
cdr3_nt: TGTGCCAGCAGGGCCACAGGGAACACTGAAGCTTTCTTT

j_call: TRBJ1-4
v_call: TRBV19
d_call: TRBD1
clone_size: -
cdr3_aa: CASSDQGAGSNEKLFF
cdr3_nt: TGTGCCAGTAGTGATCAGGGGGCTGGCTCTAATGAAAAACTGTTTTTT

j_call: TRBJ2-7
v_call: TRBV15
d_call: -
clone_size: -
cdr3_aa: CATSRDIRAGREYREQYF
cdr3_nt: TGTGCCACCAGCAGAGATATCCGGGCGGGTAGGGAGTATCGCGAGCAGTACTTC

j_call: TRBJ2-3
v_call: TRBV7-9
d_call: TRBD2
clone_size: -
cdr3_aa: CASSLGGAGGATDTQYF
cdr3_nt: TGTGCCAGCAGCTTAGGGGGAGCGGGGGGTGCCACAGATACGCAGTATTTT

j_call: TRBJ1-2
v_call: TRBV7-8
d_call: TRBD1
clone_size: once
cdr3_aa: CASSTGQGAYGYTF
cdr3_nt: TGTGCCAGCAGCACGGGACAGGGGGCCTATGGCTACACCTTC

j_call: TRBJ2-1
v_call: TRBV25-1
d_call: TRBD1
clone_size: -
cdr3_aa: CASSVRDRDYNEQFF
cdr3_nt: TGTGCCAGCAGTGTCCGGGACAGAGACTACAATGAGCAGTTCTTC

j_call: TRBJ1-4
v_call: TRBV9
d_call: TRBD1
clone_size: -
cdr3_aa: CASSPGGGTGFNEKLFF
cdr3_nt: TGTGCCAGCAGCCCGGGTGGGGGGACAGGGTTTAATGAAAAACTGTTTTTT

j_call: TRBJ1-4
v_call: TRBV4-3
d_call: -
clone_size: -
cdr3_aa: CASSQGQVGKNEKLFF
cdr3_nt: TGCGCCAGCAGCCAAGGACAGGTCGGCAAAAATGAAAAACTGTTTTTT

j_call: TRBJ1-4
v_call: TRBV9
d_call: -
clone_size: -
cdr3_aa: CASSAGLGLGGEKLFF
cdr3_nt: TGTGCCAGCAGCGCAGGGTTGGGCCTCGGAGGGGAAAAACTGTTTTTT

j_call: TRBJ2-7
v_call: TRBV2
d_call: TRBD2
clone_size: few
cdr3_aa: CASNSGGPYEQYF
cdr3_nt: TGTGCCAGCAACTCGGGGGGGCCTTACGAGCAGTACTTC

j_call: TRBJ2-2
v_call: TRBV15
d_call: TRBD2
clone_size: -
cdr3_aa: CATTSGGRTGELFF
cdr3_nt: TGTGCCACCACCAGCGGGGGGCGGACCGGGGAGCTGTTTTTT

j_call: TRBJ2-1
v_call: TRBV7-7
d_call: TRBD1
clone_size: -
cdr3_aa: CASSLDRGQEQFF
cdr3_nt: TGTGCTAGCAGCTTAGACAGGGGGCAGGAGCAGTTCTTC

j_call: TRBJ2-7
v_call: TRBV4-3
d_call: -
clone_size: -
cdr3_aa: CASSQDRTGVYEQYF
cdr3_nt: TGCGCCAGCAGCCAAGACAGGACTGGGGTCTACGAGCAGTACTTC

j_call: TRBJ1-2
v_call: TRBV21-1
d_call: -
clone_size: -
cdr3_aa: CAINRGRGTEGYTF
cdr3_nt: TGTGCCATAAACCGGGGCAGGGGAACGGAGGGCTACACCTTC

j_call: TRBJ1-3
v_call: TRBV7-2
d_call: TRBD1
clone_size: -
cdr3_aa: CASSEFPGQGPRNTIYF
cdr3_nt: TGTGCCAGCAGCGAGTTTCCGGGACAGGGTCCGAGAAACACCATATATTTT

j_call: TRBJ2-3
v_call: TRBV14
d_call: TRBD1
clone_size: -
cdr3_aa: CASSGDRVSQYF
cdr3_nt: TGTGCCAGCAGCGGGGACAGGGTTTCGCAGTATTTT

j_call: TRBJ1-4
v_call: TRBV5-6
d_call: -
clone_size: few
cdr3_aa: CASSLPGGTDGNEKLFF
cdr3_nt: TGTGCCAGCAGCTTGCCGGGGGGGACCGACGGTAATGAAAAACTGTTTTTT

j_call: TRBJ2-7
v_call: TRBV5-4
d_call: TRBD2
clone_size: few
cdr3_aa: CASSSLAGGKEQYF
cdr3_nt: TGTGCCAGCAGCTCGTTAGCGGGGGGTAAGGAGCAGTACTTC

j_call: TRBJ1-3
v_call: TRBV7-6
d_call: -
clone_size: -
cdr3_aa: CASSSTGLSSGNTIYF
cdr3_nt: TGTGCCAGCAGCTCGACAGGTCTTTCCTCTGGAAACACCATATATTTT

j_call: TRBJ1-1
v_call: TRBV2
d_call: -
clone_size: -
cdr3_aa: CARFDTGLNTEAFF
cdr3_nt: TGTGCCAGATTTGACACAGGTTTGAACACTGAAGCTTTCTTT

j_call: TRBJ1-2
v_call: TRBV19
d_call: TRBD1
clone_size: -
cdr3_aa: CASSIGTGGGYTF
cdr3_nt: TGTGCCAGTAGTATCGGTACAGGGGGGGGCTACACCTTC

j_call: TRBJ1-6
v_call: TRBV7-8
d_call: -
clone_size: -
cdr3_aa: CASSLGVSYNSPLHF
cdr3_nt: TGTGCCAGCAGCTTAGGAGTCTCCTATAATTCACCCCTCCACTTT

j_call: TRBJ2-1
v_call: TRBV9
d_call: -
clone_size: -
cdr3_aa: CASSVGNRANSHSYNEQFF
cdr3_nt: TGTGCCAGCAGCGTAGGTAACAGGGCAAACTCTCACTCCTACAATGAGCAGTTCTTC

j_call: TRBJ2-3
v_call: TRBV2
d_call: TRBD2
clone_size: -
cdr3_aa: CASSENSGGRGTQYF
cdr3_nt: TGTGCCAGCAGTGAAAATAGCGGGGGGCGGGGTACGCAGTATTTT

j_call: TRBJ1-1
v_call: TRBV29-1
d_call: -
clone_size: -
cdr3_aa: CSVDRADTEAFF
cdr3_nt: TGCAGCGTTGACAGGGCGGACACTGAAGCTTTCTTT

j_call: TRBJ1-1
v_call: TRBV9
d_call: TRBD1
clone_size: few
cdr3_aa: CASSALDSQGAGTEAFF
cdr3_nt: TGTGCCAGCAGCGCCCTAGATTCTCAGGGGGCCGGCACTGAAGCTTTCTTT

j_call: TRBJ1-2
v_call: TRBV28
d_call: -
clone_size: -
cdr3_aa: CASNFGGSGGYTF
cdr3_nt: TGTGCCAGCAATTTTGGGGGCTCGGGGGGCTACACCTTC

j_call: TRBJ1-4
v_call: TRBV7-2
d_call: TRBD1
clone_size: few
cdr3_aa: CASSSQGFKNEKLFF
cdr3_nt: TGTGCCAGCAGCTCACAGGGGTTTAAGAATGAAAAACTGTTTTTT

j_call: TRBJ2-5
v_call: TRBV7-7
d_call: -
clone_size: -
cdr3_aa: CASSLYSGETQYF
cdr3_nt: TGTGCTAGCAGCTTATACAGCGGGGAGACCCAGTACTTC

j_call: TRBJ2-5
v_call: TRBV6-5
d_call: TRBD2
clone_size: -
cdr3_aa: CASSYSSSGQETQYF
cdr3_nt: TGTGCCAGCAGTTACTCCTCTAGCGGACAAGAGACCCAGTACTTC

j_call: TRBJ1-4
v_call: TRBV15
d_call: -
clone_size: -
cdr3_aa: CATSRDRGTNEKLFF
cdr3_nt: TGTGCCACCAGCAGAGATCGGGGGACTAATGAAAAACTGTTTTTT

j_call: TRBJ2-1
v_call: TRBV10-1
d_call: -
clone_size: -
cdr3_aa: CASSESRRLYNEQFF
cdr3_nt: TGCGCCAGCAGTGAGTCACGCAGGTTATACAATGAGCAGTTCTTC

j_call: TRBJ2-2
v_call: TRBV2
d_call: TRBD2
clone_size: -
cdr3_aa: CASSDSSSGPLNTGELFF
cdr3_nt: TGTGCCAGCAGTGACTCCTCTAGCGGTCCACTAAACACCGGGGAGCTGTTTTTT

j_call: TRBJ1-1
v_call: TRBV5-6
d_call: -
clone_size: -
cdr3_aa: CASSWGLADTEAFF
cdr3_nt: TGTGCCAGCAGCTGGGGGCTCGCGGACACTGAAGCTTTCTTT

j_call: TRBJ1-1
v_call: TRBV5-1
d_call: TRBD1
clone_size: -
cdr3_aa: CASSPSAVTGVNTEAFF
cdr3_nt: TGCGCCAGCAGCCCGTCGGCTGTGACAGGGGTGAACACTGAAGCTTTCTTT

j_call: TRBJ1-2
v_call: TRBV11-2
d_call: -
clone_size: few
cdr3_aa: CASSPPGMGANYGYTF
cdr3_nt: TGTGCCAGCAGCCCCCCTGGGATGGGAGCTAACTATGGCTACACCTTC

j_call: TRBJ2-1
v_call: TRBV5-4
d_call: TRBD1
clone_size: -
cdr3_aa: CASSPQGSKGEQFF
cdr3_nt: TGTGCCAGCAGCCCACAGGGGTCTAAGGGTGAGCAGTTCTTC

j_call: TRBJ1-2
v_call: TRBV5-1
d_call: -
clone_size: -
cdr3_aa: CASSLRSTDYGYTF
cdr3_nt: TGCGCCAGCAGCTTGAGATCTACAGACTATGGCTACACCTTC

j_call: TRBJ2-3
v_call: TRBV19
d_call: TRBD2
clone_size: -
cdr3_aa: CASKGIAGDSDTQYF
cdr3_nt: TGTGCCAGTAAGGGAATAGCGGGGGACTCAGATACGCAGTATTTT

j_call: TRBJ2-2
v_call: TRBV11-3
d_call: TRBD1
clone_size: -
cdr3_aa: CASSLNDGWTGGDTTGELFF
cdr3_nt: TGTGCCAGCAGCTTAAATGACGGATGGACAGGGGGGGATACTACCGGGGAGCTGTTTTTT

j_call: TRBJ2-3
v_call: TRBV4-3
d_call: TRBD1
clone_size: -
cdr3_aa: CASSQDTGADTQYF
cdr3_nt: TGCGCCAGCAGCCAAGATACAGGGGCAGATACGCAGTATTTT

j_call: TRBJ2-3
v_call: TRBV28
d_call: TRBD2
clone_size: -
cdr3_aa: CASNQGLADIRTTDTQYF
cdr3_nt: TGTGCCAGCAACCAGGGACTAGCGGATATAAGAACCACAGATACGCAGTATTTT

j_call: TRBJ2-3
v_call: TRBV10-3
d_call: TRBD2
clone_size: once
cdr3_aa: CAISETSGGAMGTDTQYF
cdr3_nt: TGTGCCATCAGTGAGACTAGCGGGGGGGCCATGGGCACAGATACGCAGTATTTT

j_call: TRBJ2-7
v_call: TRBV19
d_call: TRBD1
clone_size: -
cdr3_aa: CASSLNRGYEQYF
cdr3_nt: TGTGCCAGTAGTCTCAACAGGGGCTACGAGCAGTACTTC

j_call: TRBJ2-7
v_call: TRBV30
d_call: -
clone_size: -
cdr3_aa: CASQLQSGYEQYF
cdr3_nt: TGTGCCTCTCAATTACAGTCTGGCTACGAGCAGTACTTC

j_call: TRBJ1-6
v_call: TRBV5-1
d_call: -
clone_size: -
cdr3_aa: CASSSDRTNSPLHF
cdr3_nt: TGCGCCAGCAGCTCGGACAGAACAAATTCACCCCTCCACTTT

j_call: TRBJ1-5
v_call: TRBV20-1
d_call: -
clone_size: -
cdr3_aa: CSASEGRVQPQHF
cdr3_nt: TGCAGTGCTAGTGAGGGCAGGGTCCAGCCCCAGCATTTT

j_call: TRBJ2-5
v_call: TRBV6-5
d_call: TRBD2
clone_size: once
cdr3_aa: CASSYWTSQETQYF
cdr3_nt: TGTGCCAGCAGTTACTGGACTAGCCAGGAGACCCAGTACTTC

j_call: TRBJ2-7
v_call: TRBV18
d_call: -
clone_size: -
cdr3_aa: CASSPLRRGETYEQYF
cdr3_nt: TGTGCCAGCTCACCACTTCGGCGCGGGGAGACCTACGAGCAGTACTTC

j_call: TRBJ1-5
v_call: TRBV7-2
d_call: -
clone_size: -
cdr3_aa: CASSPLEAAQHF
cdr3_nt: TGTGCCAGCAGCCCCCTGGAGGCAGCCCAGCATTTT

j_call: TRBJ1-2
v_call: TRBV6-2/TRBV6-3
d_call: -
clone_size: -
cdr3_aa: CASSYPDYGYTF
cdr3_nt: TGTGCCAGCAGTTACCCAGACTATGGCTACACCTTC